In this sample, the clone carrying this T cell receptor (beta chain) turned up many times. The antigen remains undetermined. These data originate in a study of neurological immune-mediated disorders. Whole-study findings and limits: The level of TCR clonal expansion was highest in patients with HTLV-1-associated myelopathy and lowest in multiple sclerosis, where it fell below the level seen in healthy controls.

TCRdb re-analysed the 5' RACE reads in MiXCR, keeping a single row per CDR3 protein. Among approximately 47,000 distinct CDR3 sequences listed, more than 9.5% were seen once. V lost 2 bases to trimming and J lost 5 bases, with 10 bases between them. The CDR3 extends over 14 amino acids. In germline, CDR1 is LGHDT, CDR2 YNNKEL (reference sequence). Regarding time point: longitudinal time-point 3. The sequence came from a male donor with HTLV-1-associated myelopathy (HAM/TSP). This sequence joins TRBV3-1 and TRBJ2-1; D ambiguous. Sequenced input: PBMCs. The DNA of the CDR3 is TGTGCCAGCAGCCAATACGGCGTCGACAATGAGCAGTTCTTC. Protein product: CASSQYGVDNEQFF.